This paragraph reports one T cell receptor beta chain. Its cognate antigen has yet to be identified. One base away there is no much larger clone; base qualities are not given. The sample is drawn from a study of technical replicates of blood from several donors (dated by TCRdb to about 2017). Library preparation employed the immunoSEQ multiplex PCR assay. The source is immuneACCESS, and TCRdb retained only in-frame sequences with V and J called. Part of the clones is not carried over; for the studies checked, unresolved V genes explain less than half of this, and the remainder is unexplained. The sample includes about 88,000 clones, with 95% observed a single time. The ten largest make up 0.34% of the sample. From the germline V gene (reference sequence), CDR1 is LNHDA and CDR2 is SQIVND. Compared with germline, V lacks 1 base and J lacks 8 bases; bases without a gene match: 4. From its cysteine to its phenylalanine, the CDR3 spans 14 amino acids. Left in the record is the CDR3 DNA by itself, 42 bases read in frame from the first base.

The V gene is TRBV19 and the J gene is TRBJ2-1; TRBD2 fits 8 bases in the junction. This TCR derives from a human donor in good health. The sample was T cells isolated from PBMCs. The nucleotides are TGTGCCAGTAGTATAGCGGGAGGGTCGGATGAGCAGTTCTTC. Its protein product is CASSIAGGSDEQFF.